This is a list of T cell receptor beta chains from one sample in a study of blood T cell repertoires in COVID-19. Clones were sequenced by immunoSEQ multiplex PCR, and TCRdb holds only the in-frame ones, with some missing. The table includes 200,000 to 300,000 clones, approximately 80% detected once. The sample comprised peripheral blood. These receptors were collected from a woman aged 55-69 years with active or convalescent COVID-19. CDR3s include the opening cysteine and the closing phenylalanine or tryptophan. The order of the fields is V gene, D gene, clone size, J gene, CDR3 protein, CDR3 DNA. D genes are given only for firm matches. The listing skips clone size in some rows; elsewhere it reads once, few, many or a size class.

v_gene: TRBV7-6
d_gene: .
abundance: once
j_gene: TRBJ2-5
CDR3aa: CASSLGQTLSPVLPRFGTQYF
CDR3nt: TGTGCCAGCAGCTTAGGACAGACTCTGAGCCCTGTTCTGCCAAGATTTGGGACCCAGTACTTC

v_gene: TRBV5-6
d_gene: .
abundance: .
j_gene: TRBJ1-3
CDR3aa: CASSWGPGNTIYF
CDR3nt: TGTGCCAGCAGTTGGGGCCCTGGAAACACCATATATTTT

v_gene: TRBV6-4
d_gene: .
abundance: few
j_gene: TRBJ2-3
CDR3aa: CASSEGGGLGTDTQYF
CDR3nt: TGTGCCAGCAGTGAGGGAGGGGGGCTCGGCACAGATACGCAGTATTTT

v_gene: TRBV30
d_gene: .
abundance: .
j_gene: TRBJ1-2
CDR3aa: CAWSLSRGYGYTF
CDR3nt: TGTGCCTGGTCACTCTCGAGAGGCTATGGCTACACCTTC

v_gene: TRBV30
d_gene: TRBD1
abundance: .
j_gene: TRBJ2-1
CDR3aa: CAWSETGAAYNEQFF
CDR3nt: TGTGCCTGGAGCGAGACAGGGGCGGCCTACAATGAGCAGTTCTTC

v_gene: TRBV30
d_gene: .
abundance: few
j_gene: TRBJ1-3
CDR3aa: CAWRRNSGNTIYF
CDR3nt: TGTGCCTGGAGGCGCAATTCCGGAAACACCATATATTTT

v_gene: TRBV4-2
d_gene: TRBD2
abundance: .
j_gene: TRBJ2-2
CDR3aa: CASSQELRGILNTGELFF
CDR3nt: TGTGCCAGCAGCCAAGAGTTGCGGGGGATACTGAACACCGGGGAGCTGTTTTTT

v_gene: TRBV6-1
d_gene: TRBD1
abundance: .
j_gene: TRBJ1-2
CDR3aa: CASSETGQGAWRGYTF
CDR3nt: TGTGCCAGCAGTGAAACGGGACAGGGGGCATGGAGGGGCTACACCTTC

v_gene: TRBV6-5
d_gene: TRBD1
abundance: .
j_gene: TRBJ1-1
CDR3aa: CASSYPVGTGNTEAFF
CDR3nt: TGTGCCAGCAGTTATCCGGTGGGGACAGGGAATACTGAAGCTTTCTTT

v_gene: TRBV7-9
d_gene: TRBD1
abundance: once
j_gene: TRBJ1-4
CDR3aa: CASSPDRGGEDEKLFF
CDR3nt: TGTGCCAGCAGCCCGGACAGGGGTGGGGAGGATGAAAAACTGTTTTTT

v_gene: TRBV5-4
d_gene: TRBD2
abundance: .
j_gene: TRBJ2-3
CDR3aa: CASSILAGPVDTQYF
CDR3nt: TGTGCCAGCAGCATCTTAGCGGGGCCAGTTGATACGCAGTATTTT

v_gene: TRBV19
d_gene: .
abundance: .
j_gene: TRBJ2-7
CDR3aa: CASSIPVVGRDVAYEQYF
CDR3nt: TGTGCCAGTAGTATTCCGGTTGTGGGGCGGGATGTTGCCTACGAGCAGTACTTC

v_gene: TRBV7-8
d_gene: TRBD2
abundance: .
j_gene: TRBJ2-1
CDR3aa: CASSLGLAGGNPYNEQFF
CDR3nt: TGTGCCAGCAGCTTGGGACTAGCGGGAGGGAATCCTTACAATGAGCAGTTCTTC

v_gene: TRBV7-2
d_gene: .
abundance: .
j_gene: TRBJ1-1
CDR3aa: CASSFAEDTEAFF
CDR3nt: TGTGCCAGCAGCTTCGCCGAGGACACTGAAGCTTTCTTT

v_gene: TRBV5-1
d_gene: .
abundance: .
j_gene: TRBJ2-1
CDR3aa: CASSLADEQFF
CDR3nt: TGCGCCAGCAGCTTGGCTGATGAGCAGTTCTTC

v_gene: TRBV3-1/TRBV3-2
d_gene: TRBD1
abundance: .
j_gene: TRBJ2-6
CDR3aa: CASSQQIPGQSSGANVLTF
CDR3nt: TGTGCCAGCAGCCAACAAATCCCGGGACAGTCTTCTGGGGCCAACGTCCTGACTTTC

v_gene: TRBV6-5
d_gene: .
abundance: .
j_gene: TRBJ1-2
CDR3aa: CASSYSQSRLGGYTF
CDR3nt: TGTGCCAGCAGTTACTCCCAAAGCAGGCTCGGTGGCTACACCTTC

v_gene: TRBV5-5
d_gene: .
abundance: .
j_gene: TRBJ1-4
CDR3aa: CASSSSHTEKLFF
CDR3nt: TGTGCCAGCAGCTCCTCCCACACTGAAAAACTGTTTTTT

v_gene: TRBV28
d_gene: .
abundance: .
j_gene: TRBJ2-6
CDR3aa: CASNPAGANVLTF
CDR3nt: TGTGCCAGCAACCCAGCTGGGGCCAACGTCCTGACTTTC

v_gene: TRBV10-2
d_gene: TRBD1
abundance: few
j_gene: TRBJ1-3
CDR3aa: CASRTGQGGNTIYF
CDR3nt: TGCGCCAGCAGGACAGGACAGGGAGGAAACACCATATATTTT

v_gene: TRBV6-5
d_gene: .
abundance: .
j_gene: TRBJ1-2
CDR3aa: CAGRQGGFYGYTF
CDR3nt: TGTGCGGGAAGGCAGGGCGGCTTCTATGGCTACACCTTC

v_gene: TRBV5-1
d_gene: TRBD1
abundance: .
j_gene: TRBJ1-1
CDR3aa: CASSDTGGRSAFF
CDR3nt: TGCGCCAGCAGCGACACAGGGGGCCGGAGTGCTTTCTTT

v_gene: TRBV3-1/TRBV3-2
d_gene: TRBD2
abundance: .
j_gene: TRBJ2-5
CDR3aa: CASSLLSSGGQETQYF
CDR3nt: TGTGCCAGCAGCCTCCTCAGCAGCGGGGGACAAGAGACCCAGTACTTC

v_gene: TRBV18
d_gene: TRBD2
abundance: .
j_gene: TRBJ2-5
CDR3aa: CASSPQISGGSGETQYF
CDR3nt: TGTGCCAGCTCACCACAAATTAGCGGGGGAAGTGGAGAGACCCAGTACTTC

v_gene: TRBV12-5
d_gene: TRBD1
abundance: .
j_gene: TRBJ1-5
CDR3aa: CASGLGWGQGNQPQHF
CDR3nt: TGTGCTAGTGGTTTGGGGTGGGGACAGGGAAATCAGCCCCAGCATTTT

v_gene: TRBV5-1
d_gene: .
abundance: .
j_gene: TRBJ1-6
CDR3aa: CASSLNRELHSPLHF
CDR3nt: TGCGCCAGCAGCTTGAACAGGGAGTTACATTCACCCCTCCACTTT

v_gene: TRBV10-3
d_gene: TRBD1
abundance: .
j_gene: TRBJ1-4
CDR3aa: CAISASQGANEKLFF
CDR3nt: TGTGCCATCAGTGCCTCACAGGGGGCTAATGAAAAACTGTTTTTT

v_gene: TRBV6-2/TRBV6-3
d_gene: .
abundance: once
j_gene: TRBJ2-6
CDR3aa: CASSYFGSGANVLTF
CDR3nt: TGTGCCAGCAGTTACTTCGGGTCTGGGGCCAACGTCCTGACTTTC

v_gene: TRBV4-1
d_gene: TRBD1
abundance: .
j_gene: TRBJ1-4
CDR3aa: CASSQDARTGVATNEKLFF
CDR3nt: TGCGCCAGCAGCCAAGACGCACGGACAGGAGTTGCAACTAATGAAAAACTGTTTTTT

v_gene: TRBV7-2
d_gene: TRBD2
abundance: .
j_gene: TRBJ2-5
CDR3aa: CASSSSSGRGETQYF
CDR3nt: TGTGCCAGCAGCTCCTCCAGCGGGAGAGGGGAGACCCAGTACTTC

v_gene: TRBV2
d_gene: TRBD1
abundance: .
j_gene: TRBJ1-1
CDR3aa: CASSGQGNTEAFF
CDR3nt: TGTGCCAGCAGCGGACAGGGGAACACTGAAGCTTTCTTT

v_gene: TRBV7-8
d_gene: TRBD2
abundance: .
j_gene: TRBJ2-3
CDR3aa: CASSLVAGAVDTQYF
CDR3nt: TGTGCCAGCAGCTTAGTAGCGGGAGCAGTGGATACGCAGTATTTT